The 26 T cell receptor beta chains given below trace back to one sample, sequenced in a study of blood T cells in healthy people across ages. The authors ran a second PCR of about 7 to 11 cycles using a sample-barcoded 5' primer and a J-beta primer mix. MiXCR was run by TCRdb on the 5' RACE reads, yielding one entry per CDR3 protein. The data contain about 600,000 distinct CDR3 sequences, around half of them singletons. Sequenced input: blood. These receptors came from an elderly man in good health.

This clonotype was seen more than once but under ten times. J is TRBJ2-3 and V is TRBV30; D not resolved. Trimming cost V 2 bases and J 6 bases, with 9 bases left between them. The germline CDR1 and CDR2 sequences are GTSNPN and SVGIG (reference sequence). CDR3 size: 12 residues. The CDR3 DNA reads as TGTGCCTGGAGTACTCTATCCGATACGCAGTATTTT. Protein: CAWSTLSDTQYF.

This rearrangement joins TRBV4-2 to TRBJ1-5; no clear D gene. Germline V gene sequence: CDR1 LGHNA, CDR2 YNFKEQ. The V and J ends lost 0 bases and 0 bases respectively, with 6 bases between them. The CDR3 contains 15 residues. In DNA form, the CDR3 reads TGTGCCAGCAGCCAAGACTCTAATAGCAATCAGCCCCAGCATTTT. It specifies CASSQDSNSNQPQHF.

This clonotype was detected once. This rearrangement joins TRBV20-1 to TRBJ1-2; unclear D gene. Germline V gives CDR1 DFQATT, CDR2 SNEGSKA (reference sequence). This CDR3 contains 11 residues. Trimming cost V 0 bases and J 6 bases, with 5 bases left between them. The CDR3 bases are TGCAGTGCTAGAGAAGTGGATGGCTACACCTTC. Amino acids: CSAREVDGYTF.

This chain links TRBV6-1 with TRBJ2-1; the D gene is possibly TRBD2 (6 bases). Germline V gene data show CDR1 as MNHNS and CDR2 as SASEGT. The CDR3 has 17 residues. Trimming left V 6 bases short and J 0 bases short, with 18 bases between. The CDR3 is CASRFYPGTSSYNEQFF. The CDR3 nucleotides read TGTGCCAGCAGATTCTACCCGGGGACTTCCTCCTACAATGAGCAGTTCTTC.

The CDR3 DNA reads TGCGCCAGTTCCGACAGGGGTGACGCCTACAATGAGCAGTACTTC. Residues: CASSDRGDAYNEQYF. V gene TRBV5-1 combines with J gene TRBJ2-5, with TRBD1 identical over 8 bases. This CDR3 comprises 15 residues. Germline V gives CDR1 SGHRS, CDR2 YFSETQ. J gave up 11 bases and V 8 bases, and 20 bases lay outside the gene matches.

This clonotype came up many times. V gene TRBV7-3 combines with J gene TRBJ2-1; perhaps TRBD2 as D (5 bases). There are 14 residues in the CDR3. Trimming stripped 2 bases from V and 12 bases from J, with 17 bases between. Looked up from germline, CDR1 is SGHTA and CDR2 is FQGTGA. The chain's CDR3 is CASSLLLRVWGQFF. The CDR3 coding sequence is TGTGCCAGCAGCTTACTTCTGCGGGTGTGGGGGCAGTTCTTC.

This clonotype came up once. CDR3 nucleotides: TGTGCCGCCTCGGGACAGCCAAACAATGAGCAGTTCTTC. Protein: CAASGQPNNEQFF. The rearrangement joins TRBV10-3 to TRBJ2-1; TRBD1 matches at 7 bases. V lost 11 bases, J lost 5 bases, and 9 bases stayed unmatched. The CDR3 consists of 13 residues. Germline loops: CDR1 ENHRY, CDR2 SYGVKD.

As regards this clonotype: Germline is not matched at one junction end, which may reflect a read error. The rearrangement uses TRBV6-6 and TRBJ2-1; TRBD2 is a possible D gene (6 bases). The germline gives CDR1 MNHNY, CDR2 SVGAGI (reference sequence). The CDR3 totals 16 residues. CDR3 DNA sequence: TGTGTCAGCGGTCCTCCTAGCGTGCGCTCCTACAATGAGCAGTTCTTC. Its translation: CVSGPPSVRSYNEQFF.

This clonotype was counted between two and nine times. The chain is built from TRBV20-1 and TRBJ1-2; the D is unclear. V dropped 6 bases and J dropped 4 bases, with 21 bases sitting between them. This CDR3 region has 15 residues. The germline CDR1 and CDR2 sequences are DFQATT and SNEGSKA (reference sequence). The CDR3 spells CSATSAVLGIYGYTF. In DNA, the CDR3 is TGCAGTGCCACATCGGCCGTGCTGGGGATCTATGGCTACACCTTC.

The chain has TRBV6-5 and TRBJ2-5; D unclear. The V gene lost 6 bases and the J gene lost 3 bases, with 5 bases spanning the gap. This CDR3 contains 11 residues. Germline V gene lookup returns CDR1 MNHEY and CDR2 SVGAGI. The CDR3 DNA follows: TGTGCCAGCAGGGAAGAAGAGACCCAGTACTTC. This gives the protein CASREEETQYF.

This clonotype was observed many times. This chain connects TRBV7-2 to TRBJ2-4; possible D gene TRBD1, 5 bases. V was shortened by 5 bases and J by 7 bases, with 9 bases between the two germline ends. Germline V gene sequence: CDR1 SGHTA, CDR2 FQGNSA. This CDR3 has 12 amino acids. Here the CDR3 DNA reads TGTGCCAGCAGCCCTAGGGGCAACATTCAGTACTTC. This encodes CASSPRGNIQYF.

The rearrangement uses TRBV5-1 and TRBJ1-4; D perhaps matches TRBD1 (6 bases). The CDR3 contains 15 residues. The germline V gene encodes CDR1 SGHRS and CDR2 YFSETQ. Trimming removed 3 bases at V and 8 bases at J, with 17 bases between. The CDR3 region is CASSWAPGGPEKLFF. CDR3 in DNA: TGCGCCAGCAGCTGGGCGCCGGGGGGGCCAGAAAAACTGTTTTTT.

V gene TRBV7-2 combines with J gene TRBJ1-1, with D unclear. Germline V gives CDR1 SGHTA, CDR2 FQGNSA. This CDR3 comprises 17 residues. V lost 3 bases to trimming and J lost 1 base, with 18 bases between them. This CDR3 is CASSFGRLDIPNTEAFF. In DNA form, the CDR3 reads TGTGCCAGCAGCTTCGGCAGACTAGACATACCGAACACTGAAGCTTTCTTT.

The chain uses TRBV5-1 and TRBJ1-1; D remains ambiguous. Between the trimmed V and J ends, which lost 0 bases and 3 bases, there was a span of 6 bases. The length of the CDR3 is 13 residues. Germline V gives CDR1 SGHRS, CDR2 YFSETQ. As DNA, the CDR3 is TGCGCCAGCAGCTTGGACGTGGACACTGAAGCTTTCTTT. It specifies CASSLDVDTEAFF.

In this sample, this clonotype turned up a few times. The rearrangement uses TRBV7-2 and TRBJ2-1, with TRBD2 matching over 12 bases. Germline V CDR1 and CDR2: SGHTA, FQGNSA. This CDR3 has 15 amino acids. Germline trimming cut 8 bases from V and 7 bases from J; bases unmatched to any gene: 9. CDR3 DNA sequence: TGTGCCAGCCAACTAGCGGGGGGCACAACTAATGAGCAGTTCTTC. It is translated as CASQLAGGTTNEQFF.

The chain has TRBV7-2 and TRBJ2-5; D remains ambiguous. The CDR3 covers 12 residues. Germline-derived CDR1 and CDR2 are SGHTA and FQGNSA. V was trimmed by 5 bases and J by 7 bases, leaving 11 bases between them. CDR3 nucleotide sequence: TGTGCCAGCAGCCAAGATCGAGGGACCCAGTACTTC. It yields the protein CASSQDRGTQYF.

This clonotype has just a few counts. The chain employs TRBV11-1 and TRBJ2-3; 8 bases align to TRBD2. The ends lost 2 bases at V and 0 bases at J; junction bases unmatched: 4. The CDR3 length is 16 residues. Germline CDR1 is SGHAT and CDR2 is FQDESV (reference sequence). DNA of the CDR3: TGTGCCAGCAGCTTATTAACGGGAGGGAGCACAGATACGCAGTATTTT. Its protein product is CASSLLTGGSTDTQYF.

The gene calls are TRBV11-2 and TRBJ2-5; either TRBD1 or TRBD2 may supply D (5 bases each). The V end lost 6 bases, the J end lost 5 bases, and 16 bases lay between the germline ends. Looked up from germline, CDR1 is SGHAT and CDR2 is FQNNGV. CDR3 size: 14 residues. The CDR3 loop is CASSKTGAWETQYF. The CDR3 DNA sequence: TGTGCCAGCAGTAAAACCGGGGCTTGGGAGACCCAGTACTTC.

This clonotype occurred once. The rearrangement links TRBV7-9 to TRBJ1-2; TRBD1 is a possible D gene (5 bases). The CDR3 spans 13 residues. CDR1 and CDR2 (germline): SEHNR, FQNEAQ (reference sequence). Trimming cost V 3 bases and J 4 bases, with 9 bases left between them. The CDR3: CASSLGLTYGYTF. For the CDR3, the DNA is TGTGCCAGCAGCTTGGGGCTAACCTATGGCTACACCTTC.

The chain has TRBV20-1 and TRBJ2-1; tentative D call: TRBD2 (5 bases). Per germline, CDR1 DFQATT and CDR2 SNEGSKA (reference sequence). The CDR3 covers 14 residues. V lost 7 bases and J lost 0, with 13 bases in between. The CDR3 region is CSGEGRVSYNEQFF. In nucleotides, the CDR3 is TGCAGTGGAGAGGGTCGGGTCTCCTACAATGAGCAGTTCTTC.

The gene calls are TRBV10-3 and TRBJ2-1; 9 bases agree with TRBD1. CDR1 ENHRY and CDR2 SYGVKD come from the germline V gene. V shed 7 bases, J shed 9 bases, and the junction held 10 bases outside the gene matches. The CDR3 runs 14 residues. The CDR3 DNA follows: TGTGCCATCACCAGGACAGGGGTAGAAAGTGAGCAGTTCTTC. This gives the protein CAITRTGVESEQFF.

Written as DNA, the CDR3 is TGTGCCAGCAGTTACGGTGTGCGCTACGAGCAGTACTTC. Translated, it gives CASSYGVRYEQYF. The rearrangement uses TRBV6-2 or TRBV6-3 and TRBJ2-7; no reliable D call. Germline V gene lookup returns CDR1 MNHEY and CDR2 SVGEGT. V was pared by 2 bases and J by 3 bases, with 8 bases between. The CDR3 is 13 amino acids.

CDR3: CASSLGQRAEAFF. CDR3 sequence (DNA): TGTGCCAGCAGTTTAGGACAGAGGGCTGAAGCTTTCTTT. The chain recombines TRBV28 with TRBJ1-1; a possible D gene is TRBD1 (6 bases). The germline V gene encodes CDR1 MDHEN and CDR2 SYDVKM. The CDR3 covers 13 residues. V gave up 2 bases and J gave up 6 bases, with 10 bases separating them.

The chain has TRBV10-3 and TRBJ2-4; tentative D call: TRBD2 (5 bases). This CDR3 has 19 amino acids. Trimming took 0 bases from V and 2 from J, leaving 20 bases between them. CDR1 and CDR2 from the germline V gene are ENHRY and SYGVKD. DNA of the CDR3: TGTGCCATCAGTGAGTCGCCAGCGGTCATGGAGGTACCCAAAAACATTCAGTACTTC. Its translation: CAISESPAVMEVPKNIQYF.

As regards this clonotype: This may stem from a read error, because a much larger clone lies one nucleotide away. The chain uses TRBV18 and TRBJ2-7; D unresolved. CDR3 length: 13 amino acids. Germline loops: CDR1 KGHSH, CDR2 LQKENI. The CDR3 loop reads CARSPVGFHEQYF. In DNA, the CDR3 is TGTGCCCGCTCACCGGTGGGGTTCCACGAGCAGTACTTC.

V gene TRBV10-3 combines with J gene TRBJ2-1; 10 bases match TRBD2. With V trimmed by 8 bases and J by 4 bases, 5 bases remained unmatched. This CDR3 spans 14 amino acids. Germline assignment: CDR1 ENHRY and CDR2 SYGVKD. The CDR3 nucleotides are TGTGCCATCGGCTGGACTAGCGGTTACAATGAGCAGTTCTTC. Its translation is CAIGWTSGYNEQFF.